The TCR beta chain described here comes from a study of blood T cell repertoires in COVID-19. On the study more broadly: Sites across the United States, Italy and Spain contributed samples from acute and convalescent COVID-19. T cells, B-cell-depleted T cells, or PBMCs provided the cDNA or gDNA that served as material.

Original handling: Estimation of nucleated cell counts was performed using reference gene primer amplification. The method was immunoSEQ multiplex PCR; TCRdb's version includes in-frame clones alone and lacks a portion of them. The V and J calls and clone size come from that table; D and trimming were worked out from the DNA. Of approximately 100,000 clones listed, around 80% are singletons. CDR3 size: 14 residues. Germline V gene data show CDR1 as SQVTM and CDR2 as ANQGSEA. Trimming removed 0 bases at V and 2 bases at J, with 11 bases between. The specimen was peripheral blood. This chain connects TRBV29-1 to TRBJ2-7, with D maybe TRBD1 (6 bases). The TCR was taken from a human donor in a cohort sampled during active or convalescent COVID-19. In DNA, the CDR3 is TGCAGCGTTGAAGATGGACAGCTAACCTACGAGCAGTACTTC. The encoded protein is CSVEDGQLTYEQYF.